The next 3 T cell receptor beta chains were all read from a single sample in a study of T-cell reconstitution after alpha-beta-depleted transplantation in children. Preparation of the TCRbeta library was carried out with unique molecular identifiers. MiXCR, run by TCRdb on the PCR reads, gives a single entry per CDR3 protein. The table records fewer than 700,000 distinct CDR3 sequences, more than 20% of them present only once. The sequenced sample was PBMCs, mostly from graft donor cells, obtained 360 days after TCRalphabeta/CD19-depleted stem cell transplant. The origin of the receptors is a boy under two years old who had a stem cell transplant for acute myeloid leukemia, so the T cells may come from the graft donor.

V usage is TRBV2 and J usage is TRBJ2-1; D is possibly TRBD2 (6 bases). Germline assignment: CDR1 SNHLY and CDR2 FYNNEI. Trimming cost V 3 bases and J 3 bases, with 18 bases left between them. This CDR3 is built from 17 residues. The CDR3 region is CASSDLFGGSLYNEQFF. As DNA, the CDR3 is TGTGCCAGCAGTGATCTCTTCGGGGGATCCCTCTACAATGAGCAGTTCTTC.

This clonotype was observed a few times. This chain connects TRBV28 to TRBJ2-3, with no clear D. V was shortened by 6 bases and J by 8 bases, with 12 bases between the two germline ends. From germline, CDR1 is MDHEN and CDR2 SYDVKM. CDR3 size: 12 residues. The CDR3 loop reads CASSPQYPTQYF. CDR3 bases: TGTGCCAGCAGCCCACAATACCCTACGCAGTATTTT.

This clonotype has just a few counts. The CDR3 nucleotides read TGTGCCAGCAGCTTAATCGGGGGATCGGCAGATACGCAGTATTTT. Protein product: CASSLIGGSADTQYF. J is TRBJ2-3 and V is TRBV7-8; a possible D gene is TRBD2 (6 bases). The CDR3 is 15 amino acids. The germline V and J ends were trimmed by 2 bases and 4 bases, with 13 bases remaining between them. Germline values: CDR1 SGHVS, CDR2 FQNEAQ. Full variable domain (rest looked up from reference TRBV7-8 and TRBJ2-3): GAGVSQSPRYKVAKRGQDVALRCDPISGHVSLFWYQQALGQGPEFLTYFQNEAQLDKSGLPSDRFFAERPEGSVSTLKIQRTQQEDSAVYLCASSLIGGSADTQYFGPGTRLTVL.